This T cell receptor (beta chain) was retrieved from a study of OX40 agonist ivuxolimab in advanced cancers. Overall study context: As their treatment, patients were administered ivuxolimab, an agonistic anti-OX40 (CD134) antibody. Dose-escalation patients were diagnosed with hepatocellular carcinoma, melanoma, renal cell cancer or head and neck cancer.

Samples were taken at baseline and on day 1 of cycles 4 and 7. This clone was detected only a few times. In the same sample, other DNA sequences code for this CDR3. The germline CDR1 and CDR2 sequences are SGHDT and YYEEEE. V gave up 0 bases and J gave up 1 base, with 4 bases separating them. This CDR3 has 13 amino acids. Here immunoSEQ multiplex PCR was the method, and the copy in TCRdb shows in-frame clones only, minus some. Of about 47,000 clones in the sample, about 85% were seen once. The chain couples TRBV5-6 to TRBJ1-1; D unclear. This receptor was identified in an adult with an advanced solid tumor such as melanoma, head and neck, liver or kidney cancer. The material was CD4+ or CD8+ T cells sorted from blood, obtained in a trial of the OX40 agonist ivuxolimab. The CDR3 loop reads CASSLGGNTEAFF. As DNA, the CDR3 is TGTGCCAGCAGCTTGGGAGGGAACACTGAAGCTTTCTTT.